One and the same sample provided the 22 T cell receptor beta chains below, sequenced in a study of T cell repertoires in cytomegalovirus infection. MiXCR, applied by TCRdb to the reads, yields one record per CDR3 protein. The data contain about 890,000 distinct CDR3 sequences, approximately 31% of them singletons. The antigens for these receptors are not known. Sequences were derived from cultured CD8+ T cells from PBMCs, sampled from culture after CMV antigen stimulation. Receptors were obtained from a human donor in good health (CMV status not recorded). Some clones in this sample may be carry-over from other donors' samples.

Ten or more counts support this clonotype. This sequence joins TRBV12-3 or TRBV12-4 and TRBJ2-7; the match to TRBD1 covers 7 bases. The CDR3 length is 12 residues. Losses at the gene ends were 6 bases for V and 7 bases for J; bases not matched to a gene: 6. CDR3 bases: TGTGCCAGCAGATTGACAGGGTGGGAGCAGTACTTC. It translates to CASRLTGWEQYF.

This clonotype was counted only a few times. The chain combines TRBV7-6 with TRBJ1-6, with TRBD1 matching over 8 bases. Trimming cost V 5 bases and J 4 bases; bases outside gene matches: 4. Germline CDR1 and CDR2: SGHVS and FNYEAQ. The CDR3 loop spans 15 amino acids. The CDR3 loop reads CASSPGTGYNSPLHF. DNA of the CDR3: TGTGCCAGCAGCCCCGGGACAGGTTATAATTCACCCCTCCACTTT.

The V gene is TRBV6-5, the J gene TRBJ1-2, with 10 bases that match TRBD1. Unmatched junction bases numbered 12, after V lost 6 bases and J lost 5 bases. The V gene's germline CDR1 is MNHEY and CDR2 SVGAGI. This CDR3 is 16 amino acids long. The CDR3 protein is CASSLTGGRSHYGYTF. CDR3 nucleotides: TGTGCCAGCAGCTTGACAGGGGGCAGGTCGCATTATGGCTACACCTTC.

On this clonotype itself: The CDR3 carries no conserved terminal phenylalanine or tryptophan, so it likely arises from a read error. The rearrangement links TRBV15 to TRBJ2-3; D is perhaps TRBD1 (6 bases). Germline assignment: CDR1 LNHNV and CDR2 YYDKDF (reference sequence). V was cut by 0 bases and J by 1 base, with 20 bases left in between. CDR3 length: 19 residues. The CDR3 is CATSRELLGDTQGTDTQYS. DNA for the CDR3: TGTGCCACCAGCAGAGAGTTATTAGGGGACACCCAGGGCACAGATACGCAGTATTCT.

This clonotype was seen a handful of times. J is TRBJ2-1 and V is TRBV28, with a tentative D call TRBD2 (5 bases). Germline V gives CDR1 MDHEN, CDR2 SYDVKM. Trimming took off 6 bases at V and 12 bases at J, with 21 bases between the two ends. CDR3 length: 14 residues. Here the CDR3 reads CASRDFSLGPWQFF. The CDR3, as DNA: TGTGCCAGCAGGGACTTTTCTCTCGGCCCTTGGCAGTTCTTC.

The chain is built from TRBV20-1 and TRBJ2-7; D gene unclear. The CDR3 is made up of 13 amino acids. V was trimmed by 2 bases and J by 2 bases, leaving 10 bases between them. In germline, CDR1 is DFQATT, CDR2 SNEGSKA (reference sequence). The CDR3 region is CSARRAQAYEQYF. DNA of the CDR3: TGCAGTGCTAGACGCGCGCAAGCCTACGAGCAGTACTTC.

This clonotype was observed a handful of times. The gene calls are TRBV28 and TRBJ2-3; 14 bases are shared with TRBD2. Germline assignment: CDR1 MDHEN and CDR2 SYDVKM. J gave up 1 base and V 4 bases, and 13 bases lay outside the gene matches. The CDR3 loop spans 20 amino acids. CDR3 DNA sequence: TGTGCCAGCAGTTCCCGGGGACTAGCGGGGGAACCCAAAGGCACAGATACGCAGTATTTT. Translated, it gives CASSSRGLAGEPKGTDTQYF.

There are a few counts of this clonotype. The V gene is TRBV6-5, the J gene TRBJ1-2; tentatively, D is TRBD1 (5 bases). Germline V gene data show CDR1 as MNHEY and CDR2 as SVGAGI. The V and J ends lost 2 bases and 8 bases respectively, with 15 bases between them. The CDR3 loop spans 14 amino acids. Here the CDR3 reads CASSYGPTAGGYTF. The CDR3 bases are TGTGCCAGCAGTTACGGCCCGACAGCTGGCGGCTACACCTTC.

CDR3 in DNA: TGTGCCAGCAGTTTATCGCAGTACAATGAGCAGTTCTTC. This translates into CASSLSQYNEQFF. The chain has TRBV27 and TRBJ2-1; no definite D call. From germline, CDR1 is MNHEY and CDR2 SMNVEV (reference sequence). The CDR3 has 13 amino acids. The ends were cut back, 0 bases at V and 4 bases at J, with 4 bases in the middle.

The gene calls are TRBV6-1 and TRBJ2-7; D call uncertain. Germline CDR1 is MNHNS and CDR2 is SASEGT. This CDR3 spans 15 amino acids. V was clipped by 1 base and J by 6 bases, with 16 bases between them. The DNA of the CDR3 is TGTGCCAGCAGTGAAGGGTTTCCCTGGGATTCCGAGCAGTACGTC. As protein: CASSEGFPWDSEQYV.

This clonotype was seen only a few times. The CDR3 DNA reads TGCAGTGCTAGCGGCTCCTACGAGCAGTACGTC. This gives the protein CSASGSYEQYV. V is TRBV20-1 and J is TRBJ2-7, with D uncertain. CDR3 length: 11 amino acids. Germline CDR1 and CDR2: DFQATT and SNEGSKA (reference sequence). Trimming pared 3 bases from V and 0 bases from J, leaving 3 bases between.

This clonotype occurred a few times. The chain uses TRBV6-5 and TRBJ1-2, with 9 bases aligning to TRBD1. Losses at the gene ends were 0 bases for V and 8 bases for J; bases not matched to a gene: 7. The CDR3 covers 15 residues. Germline V gene data show CDR1 as MNHEY and CDR2 as SVGAGI. CDR3 residues: CASSYSKQGAFGYTF. The CDR3 DNA reads TGTGCCAGCAGTTACTCGAAACAGGGGGCGTTCGGCTACACCTTC.

This clonotype was seen more than once but under ten times. The chain uses TRBV27 and TRBJ2-6; tentative D call: TRBD2 (5 bases). The CDR3 runs to 15 residues. Trimming pared 4 bases from V and 4 bases from J, leaving 11 bases between. Germline values: CDR1 MNHEY, CDR2 SMNVEV (reference sequence). CDR3 in amino acids: CASSSTTGGANVLTF. In DNA, the CDR3 is TGTGCCAGCAGTTCGACTACTGGGGGGGCCAACGTCCTGACTTTC.

V is TRBV7-6 and J is TRBJ1-2, with D unclear. Germline values: CDR1 SGHVS, CDR2 FNYEAQ. V lost 5 bases and J lost 2, with 21 bases in between. CDR3 length: 17 residues. This chain's CDR3 is CASSPKDRVVKNYGYTF. CDR3 bases: TGTGCCAGCAGCCCCAAAGACCGCGTCGTTAAGAACTATGGCTACACCTTC. Full variable domain (rest looked up from reference TRBV7-6 and TRBJ1-2): GAGVSQSPRYKVTKRGQDVALRCDPISGHVSLYWYRQALGQGPEFLTYFNYEAQQDKSGLPNDRFSAERPEGSISTLTIQRTEQRDSAMYRCASSPKDRVVKNYGYTFGSGTRLTVV.

In its sample, this clonotype was seen many times. The CDR3 DNA is TGTGCCAGCAGTCCCGTTTGGGGACAGAGCAATCAGCCCCAGCATTTT. Protein: CASSPVWGQSNQPQHF. J is TRBJ1-5 and V is TRBV7-8; 7 bases fit TRBD1. The V gene's germline CDR1 is SGHVS and CDR2 FQNEAQ. V was clipped by 6 bases and J by 1 base; unmatched bases: 9. The CDR3 consists of 16 residues.

This clonotype was detected only a few times. The V gene is TRBV28, the J gene TRBJ2-7; D ambiguous. This CDR3 has 14 residues. V was cut by 4 bases and J by 2 bases, with 12 bases left in between. The germline V gene has CDR1 MDHEN and CDR2 SYDVKM. The CDR3 coding sequence is TGTGCCAGCAGTTCTCCCCGGCTGCCCTACGAGCAGTACGTC. It yields the protein CASSSPRLPYEQYV.

The chain employs TRBV27 and TRBJ2-7; tentatively, D is TRBD2 (5 bases). V was clipped by 4 bases and J by 0 bases, with 13 bases between them. Per the germline V gene, CDR1 is MNHEY and CDR2 is SMNVEV (reference sequence). The CDR3 consists of 15 residues. The CDR3 coding sequence is TGTGCCAGCAGTTCGGATGGGAGTAGCTCCTACGAGCAGTACTTC. Translated: CASSSDGSSSYEQYF.

The table lists this clonotype with a few counts. The V gene is TRBV3-1, the J gene TRBJ1-5; D not resolved. The CDR3 covers 14 residues. Germline CDR1 LGHDT, CDR2 YNNKEL (reference sequence). Deletions cut 0 bases from V and 2 bases from J, with 5 bases between. CDR3 amino acids: CASSQETGNQPQHF. CDR3 coding DNA: TGTGCCAGCAGCCAAGAGACGGGCAATCAGCCCCAGCATTTT.

This chain links TRBV12-3 or TRBV12-4 with TRBJ2-1, with D hard to call. This CDR3 region has 14 residues. Trimming stripped 5 bases from V and 8 bases from J, with 16 bases between. The CDR3 DNA sequence: TGTGCCAGCAGTCCGGGCCGGGTCACTCATGAGCAGTTCTTC. Translated, it gives CASSPGRVTHEQFF.

The rearrangement links TRBV3-1 to TRBJ2-2; maybe TRBD1 (6 bases). The ends were cut back, 0 bases at V and 0 bases at J, with 8 bases in the middle. CDR1 is LGHDT, CDR2 YNNKEL, per germline (reference sequence). The CDR3 runs 16 residues. The CDR3 bases are TGTGCCAGCAGCCAAGAGGACAGTTCGAACACCGGGGAGCTGTTTTTT. Its protein is CASSQEDSSNTGELFF.

V and J are TRBV4-3 and TRBJ1-1; D gene unclear. This CDR3 is 14 amino acids long. V lost 0 bases and J 0 bases, leaving 5 bases between the germline ends. Germline V CDR1 and CDR2: LGHNA, YSLEER. CDR3 sequence (DNA): TGCGCCAGCAGCCAAGATAACATGAACACTGAAGCTTTCTTT. Translating it yields CASSQDNMNTEAFF.

This clonotype was counted a few times. The rearrangement links TRBV19 to TRBJ2-5, with 7 bases matching TRBD2. Germline lookup yields CDR1 LNHDA and CDR2 SQIVND (reference sequence). The junction had 4 bases not matched to a gene; V was cut back by 7 bases and J by 2 bases. The CDR3 runs to 13 residues. The CDR3 spells CASMGGRQETQYF. Here the CDR3 DNA reads TGTGCCAGTATGGGGGGGAGACAAGAGACCCAGTACTTC. Together with reference TRBV19 and TRBJ2-5, the CDR3 gives the full variable domain: DGGITQSPKYLFRKEGQNVTLSCEQNLNHDAMYWYRQDPGQGLRLIYYSQIVNDFQKGDIAEGYSVSREKKESFPLTVTSAQKNPTAFYLCASMGGRQETQYFGPGTRLLVL.